The clone carrying this TCR beta chain showed up just once. Assay: immunoSEQ multiplex PCR; the TCRdb copy retains only in-frame clones and omits some. This table has about 2.2 million clones, over 85% appearing once. The data are from a study of shared clonotypes between healthy human individuals. Cells designated naive CD8 were CD45RO-negative and were positively selected for CCR7, with terminally differentiated effector memory CD45RA+ cells excluded. Germline CDR1 SGHTS, CDR2 YDEGEE. V lost 4 bases and J lost 5; bases outside the gene matches: 15. The CDR3 is made up of 18 amino acids. The gene calls are TRBV5-8 and TRBJ2-3; 11 bases line up with TRBD2. This receptor was identified in a man between 18 and 29 years old in good health. Some clones in this sample may be carry-over from other donors' samples. Sequenced: naive CD8+ T cells from PBMCs. The CDR3 bases are TGTGCCAGCAGCCCACTAGCGGGAGTGTTTGCAGTGGGAGATACGCAGTATTTT. It codes for CASSPLAGVFAVGDTQYF.